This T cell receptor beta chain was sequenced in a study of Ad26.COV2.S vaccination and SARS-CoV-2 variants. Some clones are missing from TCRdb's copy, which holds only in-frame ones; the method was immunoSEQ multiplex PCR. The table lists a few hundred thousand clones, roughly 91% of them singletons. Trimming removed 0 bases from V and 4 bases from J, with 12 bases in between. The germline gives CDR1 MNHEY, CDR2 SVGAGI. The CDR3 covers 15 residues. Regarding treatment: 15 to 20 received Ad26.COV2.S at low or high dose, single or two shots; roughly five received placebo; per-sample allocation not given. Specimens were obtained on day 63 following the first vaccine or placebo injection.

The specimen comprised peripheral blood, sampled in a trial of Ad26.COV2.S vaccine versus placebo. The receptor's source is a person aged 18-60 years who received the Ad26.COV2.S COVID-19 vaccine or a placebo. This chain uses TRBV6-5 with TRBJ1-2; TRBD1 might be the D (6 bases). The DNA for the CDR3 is TGTGCCAGCAGTTACTCTTCGGGGGCCATCTATGGCTACACCTTC. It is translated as CASSYSSGAIYGYTF.